The 25 T cell receptor beta chains below all came from one sample that was sequenced in a study of control samples from healthy donors and cancer patients. Libraries were prepared by immunoSEQ multiplex PCR; TCRdb keeps only in-frame clonotypes and omits some of them. The sample consists of about 160,000 clones, approximately 94% of them appearing once. Sequencing was performed on PBMCs. Receptors originate from a man aged 60-69 years with colorectal cancer.

In nucleotides, the CDR3 is TGCGCCAGCAGCCAGCCAACAGATACGCAGTATTTT. Its protein product is CASSQPTDTQYF. The chain recombines TRBV4-1 with TRBJ2-3, with D uncertain. V was cut by 3 bases and J by 3 bases, with 4 bases left in between. CDR1 MGHRA and CDR2 YSYEKL come from the germline V gene. The CDR3 is 12 residues long.

This rearrangement joins TRBV11-2 to TRBJ1-1, with D perhaps TRBD1 (6 bases). V lost 5 bases, J lost 0 bases, and 10 bases lay in between. Per the germline V gene, CDR1 is SGHAT and CDR2 is FQNNGV. The CDR3 is 14 residues long. The DNA for the CDR3 is TGTGCCAGCAGCCCGCAGGGGATGAACACTGAAGCTTTCTTT. As protein: CASSPQGMNTEAFF.

The rearrangement joins TRBV6-5 to TRBJ1-5; D is unresolved. Trimming pared 0 bases from V and 5 bases from J, leaving 11 bases between. This CDR3 region has 15 residues. Per germline, CDR1 MNHEY and CDR2 SVGAGI. CDR3 sequence reads: CASSYSFRLDQPQHF. The CDR3 DNA sequence: TGTGCCAGCAGTTACTCTTTCCGACTGGATCAGCCCCAGCATTTT.

This clone is a singleton in its sample. The gene calls are TRBV20-1 and TRBJ1-5, with 7 bases lining up with TRBD1. This CDR3 has 13 residues. Germline V CDR1 and CDR2: DFQATT, SNEGSKA (reference sequence). V dropped 3 bases and J dropped 6; count of bases not matched to a gene: 5. For the CDR3, the DNA is TGCAGTGCTAGTGACAGGGTTAGTCAGCCCCAGCATTTT. It is translated as CSASDRVSQPQHF.

The V gene is TRBV24-1, the J gene TRBJ2-2; D possibly matches TRBD1 or TRBD2 (5 bases each). Between the trimmed V and J ends, which lost 2 bases and 6 bases, there was a span of 33 bases. Germline-derived CDR1 and CDR2 are KGHDR and SFDVKD. CDR3 size: 22 residues. The CDR3: CATSDSGRRPRSDGTYPGELFF. CDR3 nucleotide sequence: TGTGCCACCAGTGATTCCGGCCGGCGGCCTAGGTCAGACGGGACGTATCCCGGGGAGCTGTTTTTT.

The J gene is TRBJ1-2, the V gene TRBV7-2, with 7 bases lining up with TRBD1. The CDR3 is 14 amino acids. V gave up 2 bases and J gave up 5 bases; unmatched junction bases: 5. Germline V gene lookup returns CDR1 SGHTA and CDR2 FQGNSA. DNA for the CDR3: TGTGCCAGCAGCTTATGGACAGGCGATTATGGCTACACCTTC. It codes for CASSLWTGDYGYTF. Looking up the rest from reference TRBV7-2 and TRBJ1-2 gives the full variable domain: GAGVSQSPSNKVTEKGKDVELRCDPISGHTALYWYRQSLGQGLEFLIYFQGNSAPDKSGLPSDRFSAERTGGSVSTLTIQRTQQEDSAVYLCASSLWTGDYGYTFGSGTRLTVV.

V usage is TRBV11-2 and J usage is TRBJ1-1, with D perhaps matching TRBD1 (5 bases). This CDR3 region has 16 residues. Germline values: CDR1 SGHAT, CDR2 FQNNGV. V dropped 1 base and J dropped 2 bases, with 14 bases sitting between them. The CDR3 here is CASSLGFGQGNTEAFF. The DNA of the CDR3 is TGTGCCAGCAGCTTAGGTTTCGGGCAGGGAAACACTGAAGCTTTCTTT.

The V gene is TRBV6-5, the J gene TRBJ2-7, with 9 bases matching TRBD1. CDR3 size: 15 residues. Trimming took 2 bases from V and 4 from J; bases not matched to a gene: 6. Germline values: CDR1 MNHEY, CDR2 SVGAGI. CDR3 sequence: CASSYGRDRAYEQYF. The CDR3 nucleotides read TGTGCCAGCAGTTACGGGCGGGACAGGGCTTACGAGCAGTACTTC.

The chain couples TRBV7-9 to TRBJ2-3; D possibly corresponds to TRBD2 (6 bases). Trimming removed 2 bases from V and 2 bases from J, with 11 bases in between. Germline values: CDR1 SEHNR, CDR2 FQNEAQ (reference sequence). This CDR3 has 15 amino acids. The CDR3 loop is CASSLSAGPTDTQYF. The CDR3 DNA reads TGTGCCAGCAGCTTAAGTGCGGGGCCCACAGATACGCAGTATTTT.

This chain's CDR3 is CASSLAGSSGGAAYNEQFF. In DNA form, the CDR3 reads TGTGCCAGCAGCTTAGCTGGCTCTAGCGGGGGGGCCGCCTACAATGAGCAGTTCTTC. The chain links TRBV7-9 to TRBJ2-1; 12 nucleotides align to TRBD2. The CDR3 has 19 amino acids. V lost 0 bases and J lost 2; bases outside the gene matches: 8. Germline CDR1 SEHNR, CDR2 FQNEAQ (reference sequence).

This clone was seen just once. The V gene is TRBV18, the J gene TRBJ2-3, with 9 nucleotides matching TRBD1. CDR1 and CDR2 from the germline V gene are KGHSH and LQKENI. The CDR3 contains 17 residues. With V trimmed by 1 base and J by 3 bases, 8 bases remained unmatched. Written as DNA, the CDR3 is TGTGCCAGCTCACCACTGTCGGGACAGGGCGGTACAGATACGCAGTATTTT. Protein: CASSPLSGQGGTDTQYF. The full variable domain, its missing parts supplied by reference TRBV18 and TRBJ2-3, is NAGVMQNPRHLVRRRGQEARLRCSPMKGHSHVYWYRQLPEEGLKFMVYLQKENIIDESGMPKERFSAEFPKEGPSILRIQQVVRGDSAAYFCASSPLSGQGGTDTQYFGPGTRLTVL.

The chain links TRBV19 to TRBJ2-1; 11 nucleotides line up with TRBD2. The CDR3 is 14 amino acids. J lost 7 bases, V lost 9 bases, and 8 bases had no gene match. Germline V lookup: CDR1 LNHDA, CDR2 SQIVND (reference sequence). This CDR3 is CASLSGGAGNEQFF. The CDR3 DNA reads as TGTGCCAGCCTTAGCGGGGGGGCCGGAAATGAGCAGTTCTTC.

The genes are TRBV5-3 and TRBJ2-5; TRBD2 matches at 10 bases. TRBV5-3 is assigned to the ORF class and has an uncertain function. V gave up 2 bases and J gave up 1 base; unmatched junction bases: 2. The CDR3 is 15 residues long. The CDR3 DNA is TGTGCCAGAAGCTTTCTAGCGGGGGCCCAAGAGACCCAGTACTTC. The encoded protein is CARSFLAGAQETQYF.

The V call is TRBV5-1, the J call TRBJ1-2; TRBD1 might be the D (6 bases). V lost 0 bases to trimming and J lost 0 bases, with 12 bases between them. The CDR3 totals 16 residues. Germline values: CDR1 SGHRS, CDR2 YFSETQ. CDR3 sequence: CASSLAGDIANYGYTF. The CDR3 DNA reads as TGCGCCAGCAGCTTGGCTGGGGACATCGCTAACTATGGCTACACCTTC.

The chain carries TRBV9 and TRBJ2-5; 10 bases are a match to TRBD1. V trimming: 4 bases; J trimming: 1 base; junction bases outside the gene matches: 4. The CDR3 has 15 amino acids. Germline V lookup: CDR1 SGDLS, CDR2 YYNGEE. CDR3 loop: CASSQWDRGQETQYF. Written as DNA, the CDR3 is TGTGCCAGCAGCCAATGGGACAGGGGCCAAGAGACCCAGTACTTC.

This chain joins TRBV6-4 and TRBJ2-6; D might be TRBD1 (5 bases). The CDR3 runs 16 residues. In germline, CDR1 is MRHNA, CDR2 SNTAGT. Trimming removed 7 bases from V and 0 bases from J, with 13 bases in between. CDR3 residues: CASKPTVSSGANVLTF. In DNA form, the CDR3 reads TGTGCCAGCAAGCCGACAGTCAGCTCTGGGGCCAACGTCCTGACTTTC.

V and J are TRBV21-1 and TRBJ2-7; TRBD1 is the table's D call, not checked against the DNA. TRBV21-1 is a known pseudogene. The CDR3 runs to 14 residues. In nucleotides, the CDR3 is TGTGCGTGGGGCTCAATCCAACCTGCCGGAAGGCTGTACTTC. Protein: CAWGSIQPAGRLYF.

V gene TRBV28 combines with J gene TRBJ2-7; D not certain. Germline CDR1 reads MDHEN; CDR2 reads SYDVKM. CDR3 length: 14 residues. Trimming stripped 3 bases from V and 8 bases from J, with 17 bases between. This CDR3 is CASSFASTLKQQYF. The CDR3 DNA sequence: TGTGCCAGCAGTTTTGCCAGCACCCTAAAGCAGCAGTACTTC. Full variable domain (rest looked up from reference TRBV28 and TRBJ2-7): DVKVTQSSRYLVKRTGEKVFLECVQDMDHENMFWYRQDPGLGLRLIYFSYDVKMKEKGDIPEGYSVSREKKERFSLILESASTNQTSMYLCASSFASTLKQQYFGPGTRLTVT.

The chain employs TRBV27 and TRBJ1-2; D call uncertain. Germline CDR1 reads MNHEY; CDR2 reads SMNVEV (reference sequence). Trimming took off 10 bases at V and 1 base at J, with 7 bases between the two ends. The CDR3 has 11 residues. The CDR3, as DNA: TGTGCCACCGGAATTAACTATGGCTACACCTTC. Translation gives CATGINYGYTF.

The V call is TRBV19, the J call TRBJ1-3; D is possibly TRBD1 (5 bases). CDR1 and CDR2 from the germline V gene are LNHDA and SQIVND (reference sequence). The CDR3 sequence is 15 residues long. The V and J ends lost 3 bases and 0 bases respectively, with 9 bases between them. CDR3 protein: CASSIIGTSGNTIYF. CDR3 coding DNA: TGTGCCAGTAGTATCATCGGGACCTCTGGAAACACCATATATTTT.

V is TRBV7-8 and J is TRBJ1-5, with TRBD1 matching 9 bases. The CDR3 covers 16 residues. The V gene's germline CDR1 is SGHVS and CDR2 FQNEAQ. J gave up 6 bases and V 1 base, and 7 bases lay outside the gene matches. The CDR3 DNA reads as TGTGCCAGCAGCTTAGAACTTGACAGGGGGTTTCAGCCCCAGCATTTT. It specifies CASSLELDRGFQPQHF.

Only a few counts were recorded for this clone. The J gene is TRBJ1-1, the V gene TRBV2; D is unclear. The CDR3 totals 15 residues. Germline lookup yields CDR1 SNHLY and CDR2 FYNNEI. V was cut by 7 bases and J by 1 base, with 16 bases left in between. This CDR3 reads CASTPSSTTNTEAFF. In nucleotides, the CDR3 is TGTGCCAGCACCCCCTCTAGTACCACGAACACTGAAGCTTTCTTT.

The rearrangement joins TRBV30 to TRBJ1-6; D is uncertain. Germline values: CDR1 GTSNPN, CDR2 SVGIG (reference sequence). V lost 1 base and J 0 bases, leaving 10 bases between the germline ends. This CDR3 contains 16 residues. The CDR3 here is CAWSEGRSSYNSPLHF. CDR3 DNA sequence: TGTGCCTGGAGTGAAGGACGGAGCTCCTATAATTCACCCCTCCACTTT. The variable domain in full, completed from reference TRBV30 and TRBJ1-6, reads SQTIHQWPATLVQPVGSPLSLECTVEGTSNPNLYWYRQAAGRGLQLLFYSVGIGQISSEVPQNLSASRPQDRQFILSSKKLLLSDSGFYLCAWSEGRSSYNSPLHFGNGTRLTVT.

The chain recombines TRBV30 with TRBJ2-7; 8 bases fit TRBD2. The CDR3 loop spans 12 amino acids. Per germline, CDR1 GTSNPN and CDR2 SVGIG (reference sequence). The V gene end was trimmed by 3 bases and the J gene end by 7 bases; junction bases not matched to a gene: 5. The CDR3 DNA reads TGTGCCTGGAGCGGGGGGGTTGGGGAGCAGTACTTC. Translating it yields CAWSGGVGEQYF.

The V call is TRBV4-3, the J call TRBJ2-7; D call uncertain. With 3 bases removed from V and 4 bases from J, the gap between germline ends came to 4 bases. The CDR3 contains 11 residues. CDR1 is LGHNA and CDR2 is YSLEER in the germline V gene. The CDR3 nucleotides are TGCGCCAGCAGCCACGGATACGAGCAGTACTTC. Residues: CASSHGYEQYF.